This TCR beta chain was identified during a study of PD-1 blockade in classical Hodgkin lymphoma. Regarding the study as a whole: Initiation of nivolumab under 1 year after ASCT led to exclusion of patients.

The germline V gene encodes CDR1 SGDLS and CDR2 YYNGEE. V trimming: 0 bases; J trimming: 6 bases; junction bases outside the gene matches: 5. CDR3 length: 15 residues. Method: immunoSEQ multiplex PCR; TCRdb's copy keeps in-frame clones and lacks some. Altogether 80,000 to 100,000 clones are present, 90% to 95% being singletons, with the ten largest covering under 2%. Time point meaning: cycle 4 day 1 (C4D1), after more than five weeks of nivolumab. Autologous stem cell transplantation was followed by relapse in every patient, and brentuximab vedotin exposure varied. About this clone: Its antigen remains unknown.

The receptor comes from a human donor with classical Hodgkin lymphoma. Material: peripheral blood mononuclear cells (PBMCs), obtained before the fourth cycle of nivolumab. This rearrangement joins TRBV9 to TRBJ2-1; 8 bases fit TRBD2. The CDR3 spells CASSVDRGLVNEQFF. CDR3 DNA: TGTGCCAGCAGCGTAGACCGGGGACTAGTCAATGAGCAGTTCTTC.